These 16 T cell receptor beta chains were sequenced from one sample in a study of early T cells in non-severe SARS-CoV-2 infection. TCRdb recomputed calls from the 5' RACE reads with MiXCR, one row per CDR3 protein. The table lists 30,000 to 45,000 distinct CDR3 sequences, 3.5% to 4% of them singletons. The sample taken for sequencing was whole blood. These receptors were collected from an adult who was a healthcare worker with PCR-confirmed SARS-CoV-2 infection or an uninfected control (not recorded which).

This clonotype has at least ten counts. A read error is likely, as this CDR3 ends without the conserved phenylalanine or tryptophan. The DNA is left out, because the CDR3 cannot be placed on it with certainty; the CDR3 is given as TCRdb lists it. The V and J genes are TRBV5-5 and TRBJ1-5; the table assigns TRBD1, which was not confirmed against the DNA. In germline, CDR1 is SGHKS, CDR2 YYEKEE (reference sequence). The CDR3 is 12 residues long, ends included. The CDR3 spells CASMAREGAGHP.

This clonotype was recorded many times. The chain links TRBV28 to TRBJ2-2; 12 bases map to TRBD2. The CDR3 sequence is 18 residues long. V was pared by 4 bases and J by 6 bases, with 12 bases of the junction left unmatched. Germline assignment: CDR1 MDHEN and CDR2 SYDVKM. CDR3 coding DNA: TGTGCCAGCAGTTCCGATCCTCGACTAGCGGGAGATTCCGGGGAGCTGTTTTTT. Amino acid sequence: CASSSDPRLAGDSGELFF. The variable domain in full, with the rest retrieved from reference TRBV28 and TRBJ2-2, is DVKVTQSSRYLVKRTGEKVFLECVQDMDHENMFWYRQDPGLGLRLIYFSYDVKMKEKGDIPEGYSVSREKKERFSLILESASTNQTSMYLCASSSDPRLAGDSGELFFGEGSRLTVL.

This clonotype occurred many times. V and J are TRBV5-8 and TRBJ1-5; D uncertain. The CDR3 length is 15 residues. The germline V gene encodes CDR1 SGHTS and CDR2 YDEGEE. V was trimmed by 1 base and J by 2 bases, leaving 10 bases between them. The CDR3 region has the DNA TGTGCCAGCAGCTTGAAGCCAGGCGGCAATCAGCCCCAGCATTTT. This sequence encodes CASSLKPGGNQPQHF.

Many counts were recorded for this clonotype. The V and J genes are TRBV2 and TRBJ1-1, with TRBD1 matching 9 bases. This CDR3 spans 13 amino acids. Per germline, CDR1 SNHLY and CDR2 FYNNEI. V shed 8 bases, J shed 4 bases, and the junction held 5 bases outside the gene matches. CDR3 nucleotides: TGTGCCAGCGCACAGGGGGCTGTCACTGAAGCTTTCTTT. Translation gives CASAQGAVTEAFF.

This clonotype has ten or more counts. The chain couples TRBV4-1 to TRBJ1-4; D is unresolved. CDR1 is MGHRA and CDR2 is YSYEKL in the germline V gene. The CDR3 has 11 residues. V gave up 0 bases and J gave up 7 bases, with 0 bases separating them. As DNA, the CDR3 is TGCGCCAGCAGCCAAGATGAAAAACTGTTTTTT. Translated: CASSQDEKLFF.

This clonotype was seen many times. The chain joins TRBV19 to TRBJ1-1; no reliable D call. Looked up from germline, CDR1 is LNHDA and CDR2 is SQIVND (reference sequence). The CDR3 is 15 amino acids. V was shortened by 3 bases and J by 6 bases, with 17 bases between the two germline ends. The CDR3 loop reads CASSIRPRGEAEAFF. The CDR3 nucleotides read TGTGCCAGTAGTATCAGGCCCCGAGGTGAGGCTGAAGCTTTCTTT.

In its sample, this clonotype was seen many times. The chain uses TRBV7-2 and TRBJ2-5, with TRBD2 identical over 8 bases. CDR3 size: 14 residues. Germline CDR1 is SGHTA and CDR2 is FQGNSA. V was clipped by 1 base and J by 3 bases; unmatched bases: 1. In nucleotides, the CDR3 is TGTGCCAGCAGCTTAGTAGCGGGAAAAGAGACCCAGTACTTC. Its protein is CASSLVAGKETQYF.

The sample holds many counts of this clonotype. The V gene is TRBV24-1, the J gene TRBJ2-3; 8 bases match TRBD2. J lost 3 bases, V lost 3 bases, and 7 bases had no gene match. The CDR3 has 16 amino acids. CDR1 and CDR2 from the germline V gene are KGHDR and SFDVKD. The CDR3 region has the DNA TGTGCCACCAGTGATCCGGGACTAGGCGGGACAGATACGCAGTATTTT. The encoded protein is CATSDPGLGGTDTQYF.

This clonotype has a count of ten or more. The rearrangement joins TRBV6-5 to TRBJ1-2, with 7 positions matching TRBD1. Germline loops: CDR1 MNHEY, CDR2 SVGAGI. V lost 8 bases and J lost 8; bases outside the gene matches: 14. This CDR3 has 14 amino acids. CDR3 sequence reads: CASRRDSGVSGYTF. CDR3 nucleotides: TGTGCCAGCCGTAGGGACAGTGGAGTATCGGGCTACACCTTC.

This clonotype was seen at least ten times. This chain joins TRBV9 and TRBJ2-1; a possible D gene is TRBD1 (5 bases). Trimming took 4 bases from V and 2 from J, leaving 13 bases between them. CDR3 length: 15 amino acids. Germline V gives CDR1 SGDLS, CDR2 YYNGEE. The CDR3 region is CASSPQDSTYNEQFF. The CDR3 DNA is TGTGCCAGCAGCCCTCAAGACAGCACCTACAATGAGCAGTTCTTC.

This clonotype was observed at least ten times. This chain joins TRBV10-3 and TRBJ2-3; D is possibly TRBD1 (6 bases). Trimming stripped 6 bases from V and 2 bases from J, with 12 bases between. The CDR3 runs 14 residues. Per germline, CDR1 ENHRY and CDR2 SYGVKD. DNA of the CDR3: TGTGCCATCAGCCAAGGACAGTACACAGATACGCAGTATTTT. It is translated as CAISQGQYTDTQYF.

There are many counts of this clonotype. The rearrangement joins TRBV28 to TRBJ2-3; TRBD1 matches at 8 bases. Germline V gene data show CDR1 as MDHEN and CDR2 as SYDVKM. V lost 5 bases, J lost 0 bases, and 1 base stayed unmatched. This CDR3 spans 14 amino acids. CDR3 region: CASSRDRSTDTQYF. The CDR3, as DNA: TGTGCCAGCAGTAGGGACAGGAGCACAGATACGCAGTATTTT.

This clonotype was recorded many times. V gene TRBV20-1 combines with J gene TRBJ2-3; the match to TRBD2 covers 9 bases. The CDR3 covers 15 residues. V lost 5 bases and J lost 3; bases outside the gene matches: 9. The germline gives CDR1 DFQATT, CDR2 SNEGSKA (reference sequence). The CDR3 DNA is TGCAGTGCTCCTCAGGGACTAGCTACGACAGATACGCAGTATTTT. Amino acids: CSAPQGLATTDTQYF.

By frequency in the sample, this clonotype is medium-sized. The chain joins TRBV7-9 to TRBJ2-7; tentative D call: TRBD2 (6 bases). CDR1 is SEHNR, CDR2 FQNEAQ, per germline (reference sequence). V lost 6 bases and J 13 bases, leaving 22 bases between the germline ends. This CDR3 contains 13 residues. The CDR3, as DNA: TGTGCCAGCAGTCCGGGACTGGGAGACTTCCGATACGTC. As protein: CASSPGLGDFRYV.

This clonotype occurred many times. This chain uses TRBV11-3 with TRBJ1-1, with D perhaps TRBD1 (6 bases). The germline CDR1 and CDR2 sequences are SGHNT and YENEEA. The CDR3 is 15 amino acids. With 3 bases removed from V and 4 bases from J, the gap between germline ends came to 15 bases. CDR3 sequence: CASSFPQGSGTEAFF. The DNA for the CDR3 is TGTGCCAGCAGCTTCCCACAGGGAAGCGGCACTGAAGCTTTCTTT.

In its sample, this clonotype was seen many times. This chain uses TRBV7-2 with TRBJ2-1; 10 nucleotides line up with TRBD2. V lost 4 bases, J lost 0 bases, and 6 bases stayed unmatched. This CDR3 has 17 amino acids. Looked up from germline, CDR1 is SGHTA and CDR2 is FQGNSA. The CDR3 region has the DNA TGTGCCAGCAGCTCTTCTAGCGGGGGATTCTCCTACAATGAGCAGTTCTTC. It yields the protein CASSSSSGGFSYNEQFF.